The following is a TCR beta chain sequence with its context. This sample stems from a study of T cell changes during pregnancy in multiple sclerosis. The data were produced by immunoSEQ multiplex PCR, yet TCRdb's version contains in-frame clones alone and is incomplete. The sample shows over 15,000 clones, approximately 89% of them seen only once. Germline CDR1 is LGHNA and CDR2 is YSLEER. The junction had 8 bases not matched to a gene; V was cut back by 0 bases and J by 6 bases. This CDR3 is 16 amino acids long. The sequences come from CD8+ T cells from peripheral blood mononuclear cells, collected after pregnancy. This TCR was recovered from a female donor in good health, enrolled as a control in a pregnancy study. J is TRBJ2-4 and V is TRBV4-3, with 7 nucleotides matching TRBD1. The CDR3 here is CASSQDRQGVRNIQYF. CDR3 in DNA: TGCGCCAGCAGCCAAGATCGACAGGGTGTTAGAAACATTCAGTACTTC.